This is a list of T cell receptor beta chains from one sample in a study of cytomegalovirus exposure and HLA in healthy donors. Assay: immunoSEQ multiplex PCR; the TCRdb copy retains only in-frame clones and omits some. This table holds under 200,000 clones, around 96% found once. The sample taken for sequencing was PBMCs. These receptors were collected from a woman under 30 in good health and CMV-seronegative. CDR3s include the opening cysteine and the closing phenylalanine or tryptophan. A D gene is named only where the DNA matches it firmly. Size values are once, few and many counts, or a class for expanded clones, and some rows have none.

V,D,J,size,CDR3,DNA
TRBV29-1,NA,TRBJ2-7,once,CSVGGGLGRTYEQYF,TGCAGCGTTGGAGGAGGCCTTGGCAGGACCTACGAGCAGTACTTC
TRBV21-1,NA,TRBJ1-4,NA,CASSKAGTGQLEKLFF,TGTGCCAGCAGCAAAGCGGGGACAGGTCAACTGGAAAAACTGTTTTTT
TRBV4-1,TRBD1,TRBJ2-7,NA,CASSQGQGSYEQYF,TGCGCCAGCAGCCAAGGACAGGGCTCCTACGAGCAGTACTTC
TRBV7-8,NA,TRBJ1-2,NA,CASSLGTGLTGYTF,TGTGCCAGCAGCTTGGGCACGGGGTTGACTGGCTACACCTTC
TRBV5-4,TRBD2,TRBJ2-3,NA,CASSEGTSGTPSTDTQYF,TGTGCCAGCAGCGAGGGGACTAGCGGGACCCCTAGCACAGATACGCAGTATTTT
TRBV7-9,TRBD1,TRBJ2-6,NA,CASSRTGSYGANVLTF,TGTGCCAGCAGCAGGACAGGGTCATACGGGGCCAACGTCCTGACTTTC
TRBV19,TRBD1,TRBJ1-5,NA,CASRDRAISNQPQHF,TGTGCCAGTCGGGACAGGGCCATTAGCAATCAGCCCCAGCATTTT
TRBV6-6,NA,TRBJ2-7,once,CASSYVPAGHEQYF,TGTGCCAGCAGTTATGTACCCGCGGGACACGAGCAGTACTTC
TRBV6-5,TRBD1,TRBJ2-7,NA,CASSGTGSSYEQYF,TGTGCCAGCAGTGGGACAGGGAGCTCCTACGAGCAGTACTTC
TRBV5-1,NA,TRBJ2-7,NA,CASSLPRVNGEQYF,TGCGCCAGCAGCTTGCCCAGGGTTAATGGCGAGCAGTACTTC